This record looks at one TCR beta chain sequence and its context. Assay used: immunoSEQ multiplex PCR; TCRdb lists only in-frame clones, some missing. Among some 24,000 clones listed, around 84% were seen once. This record comes from a study of T cell changes during pregnancy in multiple sclerosis. Trimming cost V 5 bases and J 7 bases; bases outside gene matches: 6. The CDR3 totals 14 residues. The germline gives CDR1 SEHNR, CDR2 FQNEAQ (reference sequence). This clonotype was obtained from a female donor in good health, enrolled as a control in a pregnancy study. The input for sequencing was CD4+ T cells from peripheral blood mononuclear cells, taken in the second trimester of pregnancy. The chain uses TRBV7-9 and TRBJ1-4; 8 bases are shared with TRBD1. The DNA for the CDR3 is TGTGCCAGCAGCCCGGGGACAGGCCGTGAAAAACTGTTTTTT. Amino acids: CASSPGTGREKLFF.